Presented here are 6 T cell receptor beta chains from one specimen sequenced in a study of blood T cell repertoires in COVID-19. The method was immunoSEQ multiplex PCR; TCRdb's version includes in-frame clones alone and lacks a portion of them. The sample contains approximately 110,000 clones, 85% of which appear only once. The sequenced material came from peripheral blood. The receptor source for this set is a human donor in a cohort sampled during active COVID-19.

The CDR3 reads CASVLSGEPNEQYF. The CDR3 DNA follows: TGTGCCAGCGTCCTTTCAGGGGAGCCGAACGAGCAGTACTTC. This chain joins TRBV6-5 and TRBJ2-7; tentative D call: TRBD1 (6 bases). The CDR3 consists of 14 residues. Trimming removed 8 bases from V and 5 bases from J, with 19 bases in between. From germline, CDR1 is MNHEY and CDR2 SVGAGI.

This clone was counted ten times or more. The chain has TRBV7-2 and TRBJ1-1, with TRBD1 matching 8 bases. Germline CDR1 and CDR2: SGHTA and FQGNSA. J gave up 5 bases and V 5 bases, and 4 bases lay outside the gene matches. There are 13 residues in the CDR3. This CDR3 reads CASSATGGTEAFF. As DNA, the CDR3 is TGTGCCAGCAGCGCTACAGGGGGGACTGAAGCTTTCTTT.

For the CDR3, the DNA is TGTGCCATCACCCCAGACGGACAGGGCCAAATTCAGTACTTC. Its protein is CAITPDGQGQIQYF. The chain recombines TRBV10-3 with TRBJ2-4, with TRBD1 matching 8 bases. Germline V lookup: CDR1 ENHRY, CDR2 SYGVKD. V was clipped by 7 bases and J by 10 bases; unmatched bases: 12. This CDR3 is 14 amino acids long.

The gene calls are TRBV18 and TRBJ1-1, with D possibly matching TRBD1 (5 bases). CDR3 size: 16 residues. V lost 3 bases and J lost 4, with 18 bases in between. CDR1 is KGHSH, CDR2 LQKENI, per germline. CDR3 bases: TGTGCCAGCTCACCCCGCCCCAGCGGGGGTACCACTGAAGCTTTCTTT. Its protein is CASSPRPSGGTTEAFF. The full variable domain, its missing parts supplied by reference TRBV18 and TRBJ1-1, is NAGVMQNPRHLVRRRGQEARLRCSPMKGHSHVYWYRQLPEEGLKFMVYLQKENIIDESGMPKERFSAEFPKEGPSILRIQQVVRGDSAAYFCASSPRPSGGTTEAFFGQGTRLTVV.

This clone was seen once. The chain uses TRBV24-1 and TRBJ2-1, with D possibly TRBD1 on 6 matching bases. Trimming removed 6 bases at V and 3 bases at J, with 11 bases between. The CDR3 is 14 residues long. Germline assignment: CDR1 KGHDR and CDR2 SFDVKD. In DNA, the CDR3 is TGTGCCACCAGTCGGGCAGGGGACTACAATGAGCAGTTCTTC. This codes for CATSRAGDYNEQFF.

The chain recombines TRBV7-8 with TRBJ2-3; a possible D gene is TRBD2 (7 bases). There are 15 residues in the CDR3. CDR1 SGHVS and CDR2 FQNEAQ come from the germline V gene. V lost 4 bases to trimming and J lost 1 base, with 12 bases between them. The CDR3 sequence is CASSSVGGGTDTQYF. The CDR3 DNA follows: TGTGCCAGCAGCTCGGTAGGGGGGGGCACAGATACGCAGTATTTT.